This TCR beta chain originates from a study of T cells in Graves' hyperthyroidism and ophthalmopathy. Study-wide results and limits: Ophthalmopathy stood apart from stable hyperthyroidism in a 13 V-J model.

V shed 6 bases, J shed 0 bases, and the junction held 4 bases outside the gene matches. CDR1 and CDR2 (germline): WSHSY, SAAADI. This CDR3 is built from 15 residues. This clonotype was counted many times. Its cognate antigen is unknown. The source material, RNA transcripts, was used to amplify TCR beta CDR3 regions. TCR CDR3 regions were first amplified by RT-PCR with HTBI primers. TCRdb independently ran MiXCR on the multiplex PCR reads; one entry per CDR3 protein. The top ten hold over 3.5% of the sample, which has under 650,000 distinct CDR3 sequences, around 15% seen once. The study defined stable Graves' hyperthyroidism as no ophthalmopathy progression within 18 months. Together with thyroid ultrasound, orbital computed tomography, serum thyroxine and TRAb, clinical symptoms were used for diagnoses.

This sequence joins TRBV10-2 and TRBJ2-3, with TRBD1 matching over 9 bases. Sequences were obtained from blood. The clonotype was recovered from a woman younger than 45 with Graves' hyperthyroidism. CDR3 bases: TGCGCCAGCAGGATCGACAGGGGGAGCACAGATACGCAGTATTTT. Translating it yields CASRIDRGSTDTQYF.